A selection of T cell receptor beta chains follows, all from one sample in a study of T-cell reconstitution after alpha-beta-depleted transplantation in children. TCRdb ran MiXCR on the PCR reads and lists one entry per CDR3 protein. The repertoire consists of more than 400,000 distinct CDR3 sequences, with about an eighth occurring once and the leading ten covering about 14%. Material: PBMCs, mostly from graft donor cells, obtained 180 days after TCRalphabeta/CD19-depleted stem cell transplant. Receptor source: a female patient between 2 and 10 years old who had a stem cell transplant for aplastic anemia, so the T cells may come from the graft donor. Both conserved end residues are part of each CDR3. A D gene is named only where the DNA matches it firmly. Where a row states a size, it is once, few, many or the class of an expanded clone; other rows omit it.

v_call	d_call	clone_size	j_call	cdr3_nt	cdr3_aa
TRBV5-1	TRBD1	few	TRBJ1-1	TGCGCCAGCAGCTTGGACAGGGACAGGAGGACCGAAGCTTTCTTT	CASSLDRDRRTEAFF
TRBV28	NA	NA	TRBJ2-5	TGTGCCAGCAAGGAGAGTCTAGCGTCAGGGATGAAGACCCAGTACTTC	CASKESLASGMKTQYF
TRBV29-1	TRBD2	few	TRBJ2-5	TGCAGCGTCTGGCTAGCGGGAGAATTCCAAGAGACCCAGTACTTC	CSVWLAGEFQETQYF
TRBV3-1	TRBD1	NA	TRBJ2-7	TGTGCCAGCAGCCAAGGGACAGGCCCTTGGGAGCAGTACTTC	CASSQGTGPWEQYF
TRBV28	TRBD1	NA	TRBJ2-5	TGTGCCAGCAGTTTCCTCGGACAGGGGGCGCCGCAAGAGACCCAGTACTTC	CASSFLGQGAPQETQYF
TRBV7-9	NA	NA	TRBJ2-7	TGTGCCAGCAGCTTACCTCCGGACAGACCCTACGAGCAGTACTTC	CASSLPPDRPYEQYF
TRBV9	TRBD1	NA	TRBJ2-2	TGTGCCAGCAGCGTAGATTCCGGACAGGGGTGGACCGGGGAGCTGTTTTTT	CASSVDSGQGWTGELFF
TRBV28	NA	few	TRBJ2-7	TGTGCCAGCAGTTTAACCGCCCGACACTACGAGCAGTACTTC	CASSLTARHYEQYF
TRBV6-4	NA	NA	TRBJ1-5	TGTGCCAATCGGCGTGCAAGTCGCAATCAGCCCCAGCATTTT	CANRRASRNQPQHF
TRBV6-2/TRBV6-3	TRBD2	few	TRBJ2-1	TGTGCCAGCAGGGCGGGAGACCCCTACAATGAGCAGTTCTTC	CASRAGDPYNEQFF
TRBV7-2	NA	NA	TRBJ2-3	TGTGCCAGCAGCTTGGCGGGTTTTTCAGATACGCAGTATTTT	CASSLAGFSDTQYF
TRBV20-1	NA	few	TRBJ2-7	TGCAGTGCTCAGACACCTATATTCCCTTACGAGCAGTACTTC	CSAQTPIFPYEQYF
TRBV12-3/TRBV12-4	NA	NA	TRBJ2-1	TGTGCCAGCAGTACTAAACCCCTCTACAATGAGCAGTTCTTC	CASSTKPLYNEQFF
TRBV7-9	TRBD2	few	TRBJ2-1	TGTGCCAGCAGCTTAAGGGGAGGGGAGGTCCCCTACAATGAGCAGTTCTTC	CASSLRGGEVPYNEQFF
TRBV7-2	NA	many	TRBJ2-5	TGTGCCAGCAGCGAGTTCCAGGGGCGTGAGACCCAGTACTTC	CASSEFQGRETQYF
TRBV24-1	NA	once	TRBJ2-1	TGTGCCACCAGTGACATAGCGGTAATGGGCAATGAGCAGTTCTTC	CATSDIAVMGNEQFF
TRBV20-1	TRBD1	many	TRBJ2-2	TGCAGTGCTGGATGGACAGGGAGTAGCACCGGGGAGCTGTTTTTT	CSAGWTGSSTGELFF
TRBV5-1	TRBD1	NA	TRBJ2-3	TGCGCCAGCAGCTTGACGAGGGCGGACAGGGGCCCCGAGTATTTT	CASSLTRADRGPEYF
TRBV4-3	NA	NA	TRBJ1-4	TGCGCCAGCAGCCAAGATTGGGACGGAGCAACTAATGAAAAACTGTTTTTT	CASSQDWDGATNEKLFF
TRBV12-3/TRBV12-4	TRBD2	many	TRBJ2-5	TGTGCCAGCAGTACGACTAGCGGAGAAGAGACCCAGTACTTC	CASSTTSGEETQYF
TRBV5-6	NA	NA	TRBJ2-1	TGTGCCAGCAGCTTGGTTCCGGAGATCCCCTACAATGAGCAGTTCTTC	CASSLVPEIPYNEQFF
TRBV11-1	TRBD2	NA	TRBJ2-5	TGTGCCAGCAGCCTGCCGAGACTAGCGGGAGAAGAGACCCAGTACTTC	CASSLPRLAGEETQYF
TRBV6-2/TRBV6-3	NA	NA	TRBJ1-6	TGTGCCTGTTGCGCACCGGGATCGAATTCACCCCTCCACTTT	CACCAPGSNSPLHF
TRBV20-1	NA	NA	TRBJ2-1	TGCAGTGCTAGGGGTAGCGGATACAATGAGCAGTTCTTC	CSARGSGYNEQFF
TRBV19	NA	NA	TRBJ2-1	TGTGCCAGTAGTATGATGCAGGGCGATTACAATGAGCAGTTCTTC	CASSMMQGDYNEQFF
TRBV10-3	NA	NA	TRBJ2-1	TGTGCCATCAGTGAGTCGAGCGGGTCCTACAATGAGCAGTTCTTC	CAISESSGSYNEQFF
TRBV28	NA	many	TRBJ1-1	TGTGCCAGCGTAACCAGGGGCGTGGGGTTCACTGAAGCTTTCTTT	CASVTRGVGFTEAFF
TRBV7-8	NA	many	TRBJ2-1	TGTGCCAGCAGCTTAGCGCCGGGACCCCGGAACAATGAGCAGTTCTTC	CASSLAPGPRNNEQFF
TRBV7-2	NA	NA	TRBJ1-1	TGTGCCAGCAGCTTAACGGGGGTCTGGACTGAAGCTTTCTTT	CASSLTGVWTEAFF
TRBV30	NA	many	TRBJ1-2	TGTGCCTGGAGTAGGACATTTAACTATGGCTACACCTTC	CAWSRTFNYGYTF
TRBV25-1	TRBD1	NA	TRBJ1-5	TGTGCCAGCAGTGGGACAGGGGGGAGCAATCAGCCCCAGCATTTT	CASSGTGGSNQPQHF
TRBV6-2/TRBV6-3	TRBD1	few	TRBJ2-1	TGTGCCAGCAGTTACGGGGGACAGGGAGCCTACAATGAGCAGTTCTTC	CASSYGGQGAYNEQFF
TRBV5-1	TRBD1	few	TRBJ1-2	TGCGCCAGCAGCTCTGGACAGGGGGGTCCCTATGGCTACACCTTC	CASSSGQGGPYGYTF
TRBV29-1	NA	few	TRBJ2-5	TGCAGCGTTTCGCTAGTTGAGACCCAGTACTTC	CSVSLVETQYF
TRBV29-1	NA	NA	TRBJ2-2	TGCAGCGTGCCGGCGGGGAACACCGGGGAGCTGTTTTTT	CSVPAGNTGELFF
TRBV10-3	NA	few	TRBJ2-3	TGTGCCATCAGTGAGAGGGGTATGGGCACAGATACGCAGTATTTT	CAISERGMGTDTQYF
TRBV27	NA	few	TRBJ1-1	TGTGCCAGCAGTTTGCCTGGGGGCATGAACACTGAAGCTTTCTTT	CASSLPGGMNTEAFF
TRBV5-5	NA	few	TRBJ1-4	TGTGCCAGCTCCGCCGGGGGGGCGACTAATGAAAAACTGTTTTTT	CASSAGGATNEKLFF
TRBV25-1	TRBD1	NA	TRBJ1-4	TGTGCCAGCAGTGACTTCAGACAGGGAACCACTAATGAAAAACTGTTTTTT	CASSDFRQGTTNEKLFF
TRBV10-3	TRBD2	few	TRBJ2-1	TGTGCCATCAGTGACAGAGTAGCGGGAGGTGAGCAGTTCTTC	CAISDRVAGGEQFF
TRBV20-1	TRBD2	NA	TRBJ2-1	TGCAGTGGATCGTCTGGGACTAGCGGACCACCCTACAATGAGCAGTTCTTC	CSGSSGTSGPPYNEQFF
TRBV9	NA	NA	TRBJ1-2	TGTGCCAGCAGCGACGCCCCGGACAGCTGGCACTATGGCTACACCTTC	CASSDAPDSWHYGYTF
TRBV20-1	NA	NA	TRBJ2-7	TGCAGTGCTAGGTCCGGGAAGAGGGTCTACGAGCAGTACTTC	CSARSGKRVYEQYF
TRBV6-2/TRBV6-3	TRBD1	few	TRBJ2-2	TGTGCCAGCAGCGAGGGACAGGACACCGGGGAGCTGTTTTTT	CASSEGQDTGELFF
TRBV20-1	TRBD1	few	TRBJ2-1	TGCAGCTTGGGACAGCGGACCTGGGGCAATGAGCAGTTCTTC	CSLGQRTWGNEQFF
TRBV3-1	NA	few	TRBJ2-1	TGTGCCAGCAGCTTACCCGGGACCCCTGGGAATGAGCAGTTCTTC	CASSLPGTPGNEQFF